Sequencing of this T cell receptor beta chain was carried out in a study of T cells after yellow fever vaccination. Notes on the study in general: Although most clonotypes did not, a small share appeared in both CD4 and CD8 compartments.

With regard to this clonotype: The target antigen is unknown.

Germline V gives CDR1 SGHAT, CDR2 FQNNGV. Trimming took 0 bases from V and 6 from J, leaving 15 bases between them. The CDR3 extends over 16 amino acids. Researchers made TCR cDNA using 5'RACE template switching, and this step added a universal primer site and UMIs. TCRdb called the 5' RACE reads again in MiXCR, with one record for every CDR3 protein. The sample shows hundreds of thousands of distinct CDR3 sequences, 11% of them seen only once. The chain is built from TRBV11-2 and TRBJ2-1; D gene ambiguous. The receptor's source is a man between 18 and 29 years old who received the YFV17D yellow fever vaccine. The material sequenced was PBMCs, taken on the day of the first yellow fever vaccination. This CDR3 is CASSLDGRLLFNEQFF. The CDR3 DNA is TGTGCCAGCAGCTTAGATGGTCGGCTTCTTTTCAATGAGCAGTTCTTC.